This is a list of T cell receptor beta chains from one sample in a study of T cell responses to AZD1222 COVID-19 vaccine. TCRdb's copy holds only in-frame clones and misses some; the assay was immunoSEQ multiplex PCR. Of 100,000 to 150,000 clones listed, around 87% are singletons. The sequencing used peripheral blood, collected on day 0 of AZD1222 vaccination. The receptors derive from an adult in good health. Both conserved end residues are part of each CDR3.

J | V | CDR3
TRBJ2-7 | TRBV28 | CATTPGGYEQYF
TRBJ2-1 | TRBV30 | CAGDRGPGLAVDNEQFF
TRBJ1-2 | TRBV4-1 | CASSHPSKDYGYTF
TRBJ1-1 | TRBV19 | CASSFRTGEAFF
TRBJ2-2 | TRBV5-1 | CASSTTSGGTGELFF
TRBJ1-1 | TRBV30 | CAWSEGMDTEAFF
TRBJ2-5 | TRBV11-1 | CASSSLIVNQETQYF
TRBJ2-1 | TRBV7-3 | CASSPGLAGGTPDNEQFF
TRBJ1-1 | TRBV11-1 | CASSSRGNTEAFF
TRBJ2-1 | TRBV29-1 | CSPTTSSNEQFF
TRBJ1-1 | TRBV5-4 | CASSSGQGRNTEAFF
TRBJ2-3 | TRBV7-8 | CASSPRPRGTDTQYF
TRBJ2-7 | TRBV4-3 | CASSQGVEGYEQYF
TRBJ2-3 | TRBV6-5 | CASSSGTGVGTQYF
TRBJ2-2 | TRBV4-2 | CASSHPRRSLAGGPDTGELFF
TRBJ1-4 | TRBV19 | CASTPGATNEKLFF
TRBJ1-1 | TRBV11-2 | CASSRPILNTEAFF
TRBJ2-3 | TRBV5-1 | CASSLQGADTQYF
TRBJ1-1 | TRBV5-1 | CASSSGQKNTEAFF
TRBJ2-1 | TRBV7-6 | CASSPSGPTYNEQFF
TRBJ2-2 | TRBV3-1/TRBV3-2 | CASSNPGTSGNTGELFF
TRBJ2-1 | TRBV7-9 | CASSLGTSNPYNEQFF
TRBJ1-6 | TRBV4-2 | CASSQGVGRRNSPLHF
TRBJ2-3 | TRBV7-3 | CASSPSWAASDTQYF
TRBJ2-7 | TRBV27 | CASSSDRAFYEQYF
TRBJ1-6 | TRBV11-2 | CASSLGGATPLHF
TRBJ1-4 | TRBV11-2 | CASSFGTTLFF
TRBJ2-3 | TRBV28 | CASRGDTQYF
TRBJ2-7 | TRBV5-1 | CASSPTVPGQGGYEQYF
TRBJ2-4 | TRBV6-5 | CASSYSRGGVGNIQYF
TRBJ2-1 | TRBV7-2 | CASSRQGVNEQFF
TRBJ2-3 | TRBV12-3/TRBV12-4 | CASSFMGDTQYF
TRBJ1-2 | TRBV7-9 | CASSLEGVSYGYTF
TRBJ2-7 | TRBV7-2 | CASSSPGVAGGYEQYF
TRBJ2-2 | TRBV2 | CASRSLASNTGELFF
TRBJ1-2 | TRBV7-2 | CASSGDRVLLYGYTF
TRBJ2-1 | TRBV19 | CASSMGLGSYNEQFF
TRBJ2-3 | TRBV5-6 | CASSFTQGFTDTQYF
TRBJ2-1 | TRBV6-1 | CASSEVVYREILRNEQFF
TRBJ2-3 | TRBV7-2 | CASSLGTSGRDTQYF
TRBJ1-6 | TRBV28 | CASSSSGRSGNSPLHF